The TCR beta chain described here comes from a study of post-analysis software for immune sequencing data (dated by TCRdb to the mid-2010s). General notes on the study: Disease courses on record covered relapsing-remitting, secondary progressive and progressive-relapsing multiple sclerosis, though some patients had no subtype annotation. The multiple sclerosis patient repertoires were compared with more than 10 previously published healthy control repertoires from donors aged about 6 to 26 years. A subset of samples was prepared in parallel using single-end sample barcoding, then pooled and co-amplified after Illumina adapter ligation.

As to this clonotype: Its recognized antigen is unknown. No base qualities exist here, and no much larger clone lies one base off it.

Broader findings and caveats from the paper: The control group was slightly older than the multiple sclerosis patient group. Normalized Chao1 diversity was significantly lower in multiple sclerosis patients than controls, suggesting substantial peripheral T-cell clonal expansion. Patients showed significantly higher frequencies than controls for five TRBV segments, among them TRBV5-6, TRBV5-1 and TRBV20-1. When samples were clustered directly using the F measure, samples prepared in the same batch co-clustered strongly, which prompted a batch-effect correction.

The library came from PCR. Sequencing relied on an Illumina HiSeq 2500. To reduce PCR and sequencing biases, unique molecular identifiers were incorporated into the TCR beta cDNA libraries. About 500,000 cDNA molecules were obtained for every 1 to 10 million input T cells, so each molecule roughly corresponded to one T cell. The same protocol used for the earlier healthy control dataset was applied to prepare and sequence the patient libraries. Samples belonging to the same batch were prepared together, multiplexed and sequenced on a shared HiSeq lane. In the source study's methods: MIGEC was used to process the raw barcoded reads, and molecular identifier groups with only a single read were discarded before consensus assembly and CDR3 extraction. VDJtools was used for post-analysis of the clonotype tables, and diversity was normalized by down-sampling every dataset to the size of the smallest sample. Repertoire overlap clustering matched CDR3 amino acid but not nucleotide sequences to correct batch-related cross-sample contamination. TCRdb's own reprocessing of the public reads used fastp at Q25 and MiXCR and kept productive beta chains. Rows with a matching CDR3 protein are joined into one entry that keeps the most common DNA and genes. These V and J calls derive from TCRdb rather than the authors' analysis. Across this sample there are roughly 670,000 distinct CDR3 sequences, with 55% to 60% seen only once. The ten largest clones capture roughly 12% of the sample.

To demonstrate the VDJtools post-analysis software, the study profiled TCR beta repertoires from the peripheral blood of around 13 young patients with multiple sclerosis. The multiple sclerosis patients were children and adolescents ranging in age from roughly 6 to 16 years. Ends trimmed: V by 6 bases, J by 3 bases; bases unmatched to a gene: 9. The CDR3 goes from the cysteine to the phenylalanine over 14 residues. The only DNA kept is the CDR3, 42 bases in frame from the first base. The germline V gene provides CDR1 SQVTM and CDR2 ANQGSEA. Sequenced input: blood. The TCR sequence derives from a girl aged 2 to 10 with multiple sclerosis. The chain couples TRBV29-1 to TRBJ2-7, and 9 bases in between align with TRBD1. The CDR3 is CSVTTGGKVYEQYF. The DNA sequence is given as TGCAGCGTAACGACAGGGGGAAAGGTCTACGAGCAGTACTTC.